The T cell receptor beta chain under discussion was sequenced for a study of identifying expanded T cells in peripheral blood. General study points: Variance in clone template counts between roughly two-week samples significantly increased with total template count across all healthy donors. Differentially abundant clones: approximately 1.3 between replicates, 15 to 17 at roughly 2 weeks, approximately 19 at four.

Here immunoSEQ multiplex PCR was the method, and the copy in TCRdb shows in-frame clones only, minus some. The sample yields some 91,000 clones, around 88% seen once. Healthy donors had no documented immune events, such as infections, while sampled. Turning to this clone: Antigen specificity is unknown.

Per germline, CDR1 SGHDN and CDR2 FVKESK. The CDR3 runs to 12 residues. V was shortened by 5 bases and J by 6 bases, with 8 bases between the two germline ends. The sample consisted of blood. This clonotype originated in a person aged 18-70 years in good health. This chain connects TRBV14 to TRBJ1-5, with D unresolved. This CDR3 reads CASSSVGQPQHF. CDR3 DNA: TGTGCCAGCAGCTCAGTCGGTCAGCCCCAGCATTTT.